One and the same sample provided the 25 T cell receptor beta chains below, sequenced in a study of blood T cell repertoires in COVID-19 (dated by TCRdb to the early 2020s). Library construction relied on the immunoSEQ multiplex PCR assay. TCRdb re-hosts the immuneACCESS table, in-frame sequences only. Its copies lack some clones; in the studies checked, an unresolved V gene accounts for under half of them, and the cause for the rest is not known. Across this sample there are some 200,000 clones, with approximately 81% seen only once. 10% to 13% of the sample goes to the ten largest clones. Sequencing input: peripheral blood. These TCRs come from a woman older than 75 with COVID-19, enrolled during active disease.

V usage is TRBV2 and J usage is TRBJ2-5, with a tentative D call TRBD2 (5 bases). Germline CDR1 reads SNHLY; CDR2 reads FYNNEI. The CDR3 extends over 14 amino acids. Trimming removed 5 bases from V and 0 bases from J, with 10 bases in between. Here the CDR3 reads CASSPGYYQETQYF. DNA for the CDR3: TGTGCCAGCAGTCCGGGATACTACCAAGAGACCCAGTACTTC.

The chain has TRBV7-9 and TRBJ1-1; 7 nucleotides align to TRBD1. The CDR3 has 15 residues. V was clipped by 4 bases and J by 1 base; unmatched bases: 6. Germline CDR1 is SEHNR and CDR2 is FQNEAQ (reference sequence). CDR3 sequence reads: CASSSTGVGNTEAFF. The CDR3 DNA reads TGTGCCAGCAGCTCCACAGGGGTAGGGAACACTGAAGCTTTCTTT.

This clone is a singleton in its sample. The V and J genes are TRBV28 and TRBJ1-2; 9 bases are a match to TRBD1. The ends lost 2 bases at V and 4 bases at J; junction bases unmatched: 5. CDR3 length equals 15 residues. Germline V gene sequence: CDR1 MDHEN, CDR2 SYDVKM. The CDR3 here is CASSLGTGYGYGYTF. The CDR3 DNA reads TGTGCCAGCAGTTTAGGGACAGGGTATGGCTATGGCTACACCTTC.

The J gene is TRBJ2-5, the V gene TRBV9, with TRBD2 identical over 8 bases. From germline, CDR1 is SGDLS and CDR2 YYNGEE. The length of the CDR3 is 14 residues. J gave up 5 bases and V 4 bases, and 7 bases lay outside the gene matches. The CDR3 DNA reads TGTGCCAGCAGCCCCCGTCCGGGAGGGGAGACCCAGTACTTC. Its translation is CASSPRPGGETQYF.

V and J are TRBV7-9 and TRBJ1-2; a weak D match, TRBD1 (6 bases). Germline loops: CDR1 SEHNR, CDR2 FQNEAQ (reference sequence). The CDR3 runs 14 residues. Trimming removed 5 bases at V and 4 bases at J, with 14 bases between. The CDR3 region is CASSVLQGIYGYTF. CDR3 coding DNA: TGTGCCAGCAGCGTTTTACAGGGAATCTATGGCTACACCTTC. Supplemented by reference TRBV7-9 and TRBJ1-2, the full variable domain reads DTGVSQNPRHKITKRGQNVTFRCDPISEHNRLYWYRQTLGQGPEFLTYFQNEAQLEKSRLLSDRFSAERPKGSFSTLEIQRTEQGDSAMYLCASSVLQGIYGYTFGSGTRLTVV.

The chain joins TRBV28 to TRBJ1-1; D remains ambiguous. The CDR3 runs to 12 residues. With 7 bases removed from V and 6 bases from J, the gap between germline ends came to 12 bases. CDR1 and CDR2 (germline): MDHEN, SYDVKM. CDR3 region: CASTLGRAEAFF. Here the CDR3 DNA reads TGTGCCAGCACCCTCGGGAGGGCTGAAGCTTTCTTT.

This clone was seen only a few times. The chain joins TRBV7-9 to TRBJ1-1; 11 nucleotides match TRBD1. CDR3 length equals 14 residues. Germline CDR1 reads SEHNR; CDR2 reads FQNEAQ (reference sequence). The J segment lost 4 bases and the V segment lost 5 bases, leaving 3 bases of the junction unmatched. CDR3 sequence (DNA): TGTGCCAGCAGCCACGGGACAGGGGGCACTGAAGCTTTCTTT. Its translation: CASSHGTGGTEAFF.

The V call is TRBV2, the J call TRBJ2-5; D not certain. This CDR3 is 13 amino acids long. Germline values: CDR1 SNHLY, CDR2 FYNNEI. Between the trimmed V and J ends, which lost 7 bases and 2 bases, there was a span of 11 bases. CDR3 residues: CASIPGRQETQYF. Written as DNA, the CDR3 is TGTGCCAGCATCCCCGGTAGACAAGAGACCCAGTACTTC.

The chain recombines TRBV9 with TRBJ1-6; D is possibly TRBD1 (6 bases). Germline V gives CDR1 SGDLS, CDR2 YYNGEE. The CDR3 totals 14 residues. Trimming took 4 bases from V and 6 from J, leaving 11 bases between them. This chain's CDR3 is CASSQTGTNSPLHF. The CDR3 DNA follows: TGTGCCAGCAGCCAGACAGGTACTAATTCACCCCTCCACTTT.

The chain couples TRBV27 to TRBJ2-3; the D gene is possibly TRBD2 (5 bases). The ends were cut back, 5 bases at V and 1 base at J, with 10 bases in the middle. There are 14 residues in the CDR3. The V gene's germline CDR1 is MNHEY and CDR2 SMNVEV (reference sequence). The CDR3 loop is CASSVRAGTDTQYF. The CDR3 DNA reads TGTGCCAGCAGTGTCAGAGCGGGCACAGATACGCAGTATTTT.

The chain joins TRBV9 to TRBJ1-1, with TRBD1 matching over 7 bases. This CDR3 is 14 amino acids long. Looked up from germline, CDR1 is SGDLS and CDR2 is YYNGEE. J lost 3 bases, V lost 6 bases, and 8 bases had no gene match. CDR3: CASNVEGAYTEAFF. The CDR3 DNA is TGTGCCAGCAACGTTGAGGGGGCCTACACTGAAGCTTTCTTT. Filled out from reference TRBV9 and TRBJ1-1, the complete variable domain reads DSGVTQTPKHLITATGQRVTLRCSPRSGDLSVYWYQQSLDQGLQFLIQYYNGEERAKGNILERFSAQQFPDLHSELNLSSLELGDSALYFCASNVEGAYTEAFFGQGTRLTVV.

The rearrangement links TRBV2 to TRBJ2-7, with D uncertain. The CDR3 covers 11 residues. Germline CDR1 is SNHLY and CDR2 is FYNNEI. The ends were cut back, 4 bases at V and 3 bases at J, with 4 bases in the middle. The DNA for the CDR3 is TGTGCCAGCAGTGCTCTCTACGAGCAGTACTTC. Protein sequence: CASSALYEQYF.

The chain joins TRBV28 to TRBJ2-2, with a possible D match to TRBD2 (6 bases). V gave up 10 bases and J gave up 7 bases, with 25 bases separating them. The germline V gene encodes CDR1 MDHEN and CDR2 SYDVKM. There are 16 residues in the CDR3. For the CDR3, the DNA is TGTGCCACCCTCGAGGCGGGGAAGGGGTTGGTCGGGGAGCTGTTTTTT. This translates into CATLEAGKGLVGELFF.

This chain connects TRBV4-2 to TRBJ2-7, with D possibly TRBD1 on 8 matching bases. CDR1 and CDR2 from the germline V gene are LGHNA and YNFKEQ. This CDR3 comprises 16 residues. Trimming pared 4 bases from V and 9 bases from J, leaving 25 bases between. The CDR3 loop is CASSRTGGVESLAQYF. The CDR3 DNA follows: TGTGCCAGCAGCCGTACAGGGGGGGTGGAATCCCTTGCGCAGTACTTC.

The DNA for the CDR3 is TGTGCCAGCAGCTTAGAGGTCAGGGAAGATCCAGACACCTTC. It yields the protein CASSLEVREDPDTF. V and J are TRBV7-9 and TRBJ1-2; a possible D gene is TRBD1 (5 bases). From germline, CDR1 is SEHNR and CDR2 FQNEAQ (reference sequence). CDR3 length: 14 residues. The V end lost 1 base, the J end lost 12 bases, and 18 bases lay between the germline ends.

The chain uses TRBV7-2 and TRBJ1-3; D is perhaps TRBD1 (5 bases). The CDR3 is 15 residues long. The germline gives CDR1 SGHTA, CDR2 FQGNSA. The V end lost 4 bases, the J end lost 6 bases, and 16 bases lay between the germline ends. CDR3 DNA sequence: TGTGCCAGCAGCTCGGGACGGACTAGTGTAAACACCATATATTTT. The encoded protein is CASSSGRTSVNTIYF.

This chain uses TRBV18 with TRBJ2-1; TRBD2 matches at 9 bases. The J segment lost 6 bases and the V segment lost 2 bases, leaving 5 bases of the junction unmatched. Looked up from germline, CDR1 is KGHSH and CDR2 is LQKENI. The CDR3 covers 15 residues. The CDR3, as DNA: TGTGCCAGCTCACCAGGAGCTAGCGGGGTCAATGAGCAGTTCTTC. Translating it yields CASSPGASGVNEQFF.

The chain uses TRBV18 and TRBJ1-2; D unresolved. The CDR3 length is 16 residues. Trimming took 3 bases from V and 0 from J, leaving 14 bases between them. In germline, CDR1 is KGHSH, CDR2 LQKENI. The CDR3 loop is CASSPVHPTPNYGYTF. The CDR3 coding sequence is TGTGCCAGCTCACCTGTCCATCCAACACCTAACTATGGCTACACCTTC.

The DNA of the CDR3 is TGTGCCAGCAGTTTATCGGGACAGGGTGGCTACGAGCAGTACTTC. This sequence encodes CASSLSGQGGYEQYF. The chain recombines TRBV28 with TRBJ2-7, with 9 bases matching TRBD1. With V trimmed by 1 base and J by 3 bases, 4 bases remained unmatched. The CDR3 covers 15 residues. Germline CDR1 is MDHEN and CDR2 is SYDVKM.

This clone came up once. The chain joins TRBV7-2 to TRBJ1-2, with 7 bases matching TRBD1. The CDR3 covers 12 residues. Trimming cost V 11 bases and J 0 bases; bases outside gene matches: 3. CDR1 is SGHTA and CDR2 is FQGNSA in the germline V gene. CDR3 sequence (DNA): TGTGCCGAACAGGGGACTAACTATGGCTACACCTTC. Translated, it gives CAEQGTNYGYTF. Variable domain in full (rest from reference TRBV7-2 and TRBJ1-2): GAGVSQSPSNKVTEKGKDVELRCDPISGHTALYWYRQSLGQGLEFLIYFQGNSAPDKSGLPSDRFSAERTGGSVSTLTIQRTQQEDSAVYLCAEQGTNYGYTFGSGTRLTVV.

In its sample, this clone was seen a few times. The CDR3 spells CASSYRTSGGPGELFF. As DNA, the CDR3 is TGTGCCAGCAGCTACCGGACTAGCGGGGGCCCCGGGGAGCTGTTTTTT. This chain connects TRBV3-1 (or the pseudogene TRBV3-2) to TRBJ2-2, with TRBD2 matching 13 bases. This CDR3 is 16 amino acids long. V was pared by 5 bases and J by 6 bases, with 6 bases of the junction left unmatched. CDR1 is LGHDT, CDR2 YNNKEL, per germline (reference sequence).

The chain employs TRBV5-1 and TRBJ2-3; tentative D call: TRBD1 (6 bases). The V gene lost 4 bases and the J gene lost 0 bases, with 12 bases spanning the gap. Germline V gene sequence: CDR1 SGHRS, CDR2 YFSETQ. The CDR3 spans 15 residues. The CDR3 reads CASSRDTASTDTQYF. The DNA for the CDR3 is TGCGCCAGCAGCCGGGACACCGCTAGCACAGATACGCAGTATTTT.

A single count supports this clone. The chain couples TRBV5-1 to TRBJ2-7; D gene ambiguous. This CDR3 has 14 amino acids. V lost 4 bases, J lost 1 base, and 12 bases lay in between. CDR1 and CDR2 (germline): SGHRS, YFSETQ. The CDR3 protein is CASSPTYNSYEQYF. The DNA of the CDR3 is TGCGCCAGCAGCCCCACGTACAATTCCTACGAGCAGTACTTC. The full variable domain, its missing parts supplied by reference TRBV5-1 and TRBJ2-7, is KAGVTQTPRYLIKTRGQQVTLSCSPISGHRSVSWYQQTPGQGLQFLFEYFSETQRNKGNFPGRFSGRQFSNSRSEMNVSTLELGDSALYLCASSPTYNSYEQYFGPGTRLTVT.

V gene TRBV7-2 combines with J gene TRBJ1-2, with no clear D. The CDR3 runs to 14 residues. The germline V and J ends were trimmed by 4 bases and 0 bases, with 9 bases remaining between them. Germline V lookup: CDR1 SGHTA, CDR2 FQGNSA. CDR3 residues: CASSSQVTNYGYTF. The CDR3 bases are TGTGCCAGCAGCTCACAAGTCACTAACTATGGCTACACCTTC.

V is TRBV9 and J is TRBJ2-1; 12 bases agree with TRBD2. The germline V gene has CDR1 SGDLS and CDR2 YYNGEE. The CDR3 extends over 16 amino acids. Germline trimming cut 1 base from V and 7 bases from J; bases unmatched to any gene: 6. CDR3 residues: CASSVRALAGGNEQFF. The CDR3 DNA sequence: TGTGCCAGCAGCGTAAGAGCACTAGCGGGGGGAAATGAGCAGTTCTTC.